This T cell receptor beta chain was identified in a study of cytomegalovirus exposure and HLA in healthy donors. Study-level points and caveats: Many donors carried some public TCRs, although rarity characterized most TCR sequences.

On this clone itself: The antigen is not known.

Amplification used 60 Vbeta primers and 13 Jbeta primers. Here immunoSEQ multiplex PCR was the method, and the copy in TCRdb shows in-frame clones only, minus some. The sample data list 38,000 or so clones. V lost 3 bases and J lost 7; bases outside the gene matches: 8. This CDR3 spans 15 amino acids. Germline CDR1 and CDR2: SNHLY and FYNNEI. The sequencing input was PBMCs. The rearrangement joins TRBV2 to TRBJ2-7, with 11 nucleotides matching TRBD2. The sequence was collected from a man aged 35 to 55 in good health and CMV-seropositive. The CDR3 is CASSEGTSGMREQYF. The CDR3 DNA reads TGTGCCAGCAGTGAGGGGACTAGCGGCATGCGGGAGCAGTACTTC.